The sequence of this TCR beta chain was determined in a study of EBV T-cell therapy then PD-1 blockade in nasopharyngeal carcinoma. The treatment was: AdE1-LMPpoly-expanded autologous EBV-specific T-cell therapy followed by anti-PD-1 nivolumab. The V and J ends lost 2 bases and 9 bases respectively, with 10 bases between them. There are 12 residues in the CDR3. The repertoire was sequenced with immunoSEQ multiplex PCR; TCRdb's copy has only in-frame clones and lacks some. The table shows about 19,000 clones, with around 82% occurring only once. Comments on this clone: Its cognate antigen is unknown.

The chain carries TRBV12-3 or TRBV12-4 and TRBJ1-1; D unresolved. The specimen comprised CD8+ T cells from blood, sampled at roughly day 32 from a patient whose treatment included autologous EBV-specific T cells and nivolumab. This TCR came from a man aged 40-49 years with nasopharyngeal carcinoma. The chain's CDR3 is CASSLTRKQAFF. Here the CDR3 DNA reads TGTGCCAGCAGTTTAACTCGGAAACAAGCTTTCTTT.